This T cell receptor (beta chain) comes out of a study of PD-1 blockade in mismatch repair-deficient tumors. Data came from immunoSEQ multiplex PCR; TCRdb stores just in-frame clones and leaves some out. This sample carries some 50,000 clones, around 77% of them seen once, and the ten largest clones take under 3.5%. V was trimmed by 4 bases and J by 7 bases, leaving 11 bases between them. In germline, CDR1 is SGHTA, CDR2 FQGNSA. This CDR3 is built from 12 residues. Source: PBMCs, taken before pembrolizumab treatment. This chain joins TRBV7-2 and TRBJ2-7; a weak D match, TRBD1 (6 bases). This TCR derives from an adult with mismatch repair-deficient cancer. CDR3 nucleotides: TGTGCCAGCAGCTCAACAGGGTGGGAGCAGTACTTC. Translating gives CASSSTGWEQYF. The full variable domain, rest sourced from reference TRBV7-2 and TRBJ2-7, is GAGVSQSPSNKVTEKGKDVELRCDPISGHTALYWYRQSLGQGLEFLIYFQGNSAPDKSGLPSDRFSAERTGGSVSTLTIQRTQQEDSAVYLCASSSTGWEQYFGPGTRLTVT.